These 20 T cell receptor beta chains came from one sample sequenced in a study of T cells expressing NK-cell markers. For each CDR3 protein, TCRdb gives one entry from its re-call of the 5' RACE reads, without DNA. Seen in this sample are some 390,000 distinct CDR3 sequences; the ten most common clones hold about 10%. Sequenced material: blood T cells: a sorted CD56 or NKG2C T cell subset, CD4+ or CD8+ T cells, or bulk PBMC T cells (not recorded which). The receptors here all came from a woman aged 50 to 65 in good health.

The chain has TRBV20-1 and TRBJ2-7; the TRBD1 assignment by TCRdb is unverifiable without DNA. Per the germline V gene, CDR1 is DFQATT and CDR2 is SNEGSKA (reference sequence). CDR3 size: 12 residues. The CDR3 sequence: CSARDRPGEQYF.

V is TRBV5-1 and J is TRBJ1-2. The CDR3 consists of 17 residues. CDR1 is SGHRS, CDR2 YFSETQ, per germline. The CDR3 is CASSPSPDRPSRYGYTF.

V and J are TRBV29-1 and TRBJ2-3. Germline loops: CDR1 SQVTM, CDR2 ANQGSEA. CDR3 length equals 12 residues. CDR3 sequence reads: CSVGWLTDTQYF.

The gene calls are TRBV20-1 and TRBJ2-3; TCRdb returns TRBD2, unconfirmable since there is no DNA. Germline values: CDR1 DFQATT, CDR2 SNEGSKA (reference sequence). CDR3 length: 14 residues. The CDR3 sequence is CSAPPSGSTDTQYF.

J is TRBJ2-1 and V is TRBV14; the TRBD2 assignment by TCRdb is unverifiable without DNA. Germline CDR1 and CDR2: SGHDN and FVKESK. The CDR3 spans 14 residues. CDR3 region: CASSQEYGGNEQFF.

CDR3 sequence reads: CASSRFDWTSGLNTGELFF. V usage is TRBV7-9 and J usage is TRBJ2-2; checking the TCRdb D call of TRBD2 is not possible without DNA. CDR1 and CDR2 (germline): SEHNR, FQNEAQ (reference sequence). This CDR3 region has 19 residues.

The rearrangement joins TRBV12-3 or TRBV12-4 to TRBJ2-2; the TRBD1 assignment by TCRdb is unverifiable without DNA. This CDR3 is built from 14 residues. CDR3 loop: CASSLLATGGELFF.

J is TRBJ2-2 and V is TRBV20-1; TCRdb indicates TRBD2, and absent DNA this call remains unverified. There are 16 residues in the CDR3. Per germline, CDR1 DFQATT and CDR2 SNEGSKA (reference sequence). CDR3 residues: CSARDWGGSSPGELFF.

The CDR3 loop is CASTIGSREPGRYNEQFF. This chain connects TRBV7-9 to TRBJ2-1; with no DNA, the TCRdb D assignment of TRBD1 cannot be verified. Germline V gene lookup returns CDR1 SEHNR and CDR2 FQNEAQ (reference sequence). The CDR3 is 18 amino acids.

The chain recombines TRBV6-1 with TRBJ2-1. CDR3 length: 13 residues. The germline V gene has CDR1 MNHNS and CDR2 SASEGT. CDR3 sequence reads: CASFAGPYNEQFF.

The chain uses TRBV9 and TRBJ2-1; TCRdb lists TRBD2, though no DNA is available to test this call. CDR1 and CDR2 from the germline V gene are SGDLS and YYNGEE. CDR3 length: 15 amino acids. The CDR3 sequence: CASSASGVSYNEQFF.

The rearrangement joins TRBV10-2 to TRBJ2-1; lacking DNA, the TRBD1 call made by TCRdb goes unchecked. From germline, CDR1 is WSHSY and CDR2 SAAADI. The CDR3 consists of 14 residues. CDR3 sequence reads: CASSEPDREGEQFF.

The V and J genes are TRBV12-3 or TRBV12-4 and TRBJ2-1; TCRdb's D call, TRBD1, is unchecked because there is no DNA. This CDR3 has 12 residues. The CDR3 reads CASSPDRGLQFF.

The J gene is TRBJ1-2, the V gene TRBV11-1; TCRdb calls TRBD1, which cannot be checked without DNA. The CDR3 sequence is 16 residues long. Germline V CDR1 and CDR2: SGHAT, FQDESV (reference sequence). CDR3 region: CASSLPRGPVAGGYTF.

The CDR3 region is CSARVWDLYNEQFF. V and J are TRBV20-1 and TRBJ2-1; TCRdb indicates TRBD1, and absent DNA this call remains unverified. The CDR3 has 14 amino acids. In germline, CDR1 is DFQATT, CDR2 SNEGSKA (reference sequence).

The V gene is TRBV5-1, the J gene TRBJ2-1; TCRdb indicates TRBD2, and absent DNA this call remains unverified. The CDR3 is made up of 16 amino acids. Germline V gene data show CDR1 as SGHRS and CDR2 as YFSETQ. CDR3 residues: CASSRDRLAGENEQFF.

This chain's CDR3 is CASSQLTGFGNTIYF. V and J are TRBV4-1 and TRBJ1-3; lacking DNA, the TRBD1 call made by TCRdb goes unchecked. CDR3 length: 15 amino acids. The germline V gene encodes CDR1 MGHRA and CDR2 YSYEKL.

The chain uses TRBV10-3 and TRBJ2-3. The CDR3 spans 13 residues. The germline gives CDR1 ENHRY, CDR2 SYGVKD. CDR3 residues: CAISGTLTDTQYF.

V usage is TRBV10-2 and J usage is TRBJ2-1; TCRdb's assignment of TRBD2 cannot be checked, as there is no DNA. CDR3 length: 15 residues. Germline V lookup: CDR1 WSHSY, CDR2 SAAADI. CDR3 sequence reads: CASTRGRAGGNEQFF.

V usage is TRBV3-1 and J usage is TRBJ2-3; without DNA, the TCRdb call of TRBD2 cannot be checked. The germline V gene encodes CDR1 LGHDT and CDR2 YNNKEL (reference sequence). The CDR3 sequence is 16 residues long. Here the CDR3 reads CASSLERLAGTDTQYF.